A selection of T cell receptor beta chains follows, all from one sample in a study of T-cell memory formation after mild COVID-19. TCRdb re-analysed the 5' RACE reads in MiXCR, keeping a single row per CDR3 protein. The repertoire includes more than 120,000 distinct CDR3 sequences, less than 20% of them detected once, and about 2% sits in the top ten. Sequenced material: PBMCs or a T cell subset sorted from them (not recorded which). These receptors all stem from an adult woman who had mild COVID-19 (a few samples of this study predate the infection). Cell type and time point are not known. The conserved cysteine and the conserved F or W are not part of the CDR3 here.

V | CDR3
TRBV14 | ASSQPRRLAGYNEQF
TRBV7-2 | ASSASGRTNNEQF
TRBV7-6 | ASSLVAGGPHEQY
TRBV4-1 | ASSQGLAGGETQY
TRBV27 | ASSSGQTRGQPQH
TRBV20-1 | SGLRKNAEQY
TRBV7-9 | ARGTGIRNEQF
TRBV5-1 | ASSVPTGATGDTQY
TRBV20-1 | SARTDSNQPQH
TRBV7-7 | ASSRTGTPQETQY
TRBV11-2 | ASSGTGVQETQY
TRBV20-1 | SARRRGAYNEQF
TRBV7-2 | ASSRGKENIQY
TRBV7-2 | ASSLVQGATGELF
TRBV5-1 | ASSSTGERVYEQY
TRBV5-4 | ASSSGGLYEQY
TRBV18 | ASSPLAENQETQY
TRBV5-1 | ASSRPGTYNEQF
TRBV4-1 | ASSLRQAPQETQY
TRBV12-5 | ASGLPGFRGEQY
TRBV20-1 | SARIPARTGNTIY
TRBV20-1 | SAEDRKNIQY
TRBV10-2 | ASSGGGQPYNEQF
TRBV18 | ASSPQGPRTEAF
TRBV5-1 | ASSFAALSSTDTQY
TRBV6-2/TRBV6-3 | ASSYGGGTEAF
TRBV5-1 | ASSWSGGQTEAF
TRBV6-1 | ASRPYTGSQPQH
TRBV7-2 | ASSLAAGEATSQY
TRBV4-2 | ASSQDRASGNTDTQY
TRBV18 | ASSSSIGGSYEQY
TRBV20-1 | SAISRLGDTQY
TRBV12-3/TRBV12-4 | ASSLGGVAEAF
TRBV3-1 | ASSSRTRLAGGYEQY
TRBV7-2 | ASSSGLAGGQY
TRBV7-9 | ASSPTLGREKSRDSKYNEQF
TRBV12-3/TRBV12-4 | AGGQGNTDTQY
TRBV5-1 | ASRQATVRIYEQY
TRBV5-1 | ASSFRGEAF
TRBV6-2/TRBV6-3 | ASLPRGAYGEKLF
TRBV5-1 | ASSLQGGGHNEQF
TRBV3-1 | ASSQDAVPNTEAF
TRBV27 | ASSSLTGEQF
TRBV3-1 | ASTGIETQY
TRBV20-1 | SAGTSGNNEQF
TRBV5-1 | ASSLGSQNTEAF
TRBV3-1 | ASSQGQGPYEQY
TRBV29-1 | SERGSTDTQY
TRBV20-1 | SARPAGSTDTQY
TRBV5-1 | ASSKGPPGETQY
TRBV24-1 | ATSDGTTDTQY
TRBV20-1 | SASRDFYNEQF
TRBV12-3/TRBV12-4 | ASRGPVYGYT
TRBV24-1 | ATGQLNTGELF